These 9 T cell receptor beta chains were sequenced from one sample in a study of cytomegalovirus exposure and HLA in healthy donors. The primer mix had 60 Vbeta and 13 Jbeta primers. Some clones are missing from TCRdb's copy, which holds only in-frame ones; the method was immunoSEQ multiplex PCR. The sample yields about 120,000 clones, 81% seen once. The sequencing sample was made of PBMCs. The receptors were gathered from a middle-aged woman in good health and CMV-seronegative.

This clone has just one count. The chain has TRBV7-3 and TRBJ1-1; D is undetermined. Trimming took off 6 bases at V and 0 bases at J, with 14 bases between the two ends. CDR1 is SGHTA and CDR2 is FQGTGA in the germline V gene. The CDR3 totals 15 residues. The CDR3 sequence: CASRYAGGMNTEAFF. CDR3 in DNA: TGTGCCAGCAGGTACGCCGGCGGAATGAACACTGAAGCTTTCTTT.

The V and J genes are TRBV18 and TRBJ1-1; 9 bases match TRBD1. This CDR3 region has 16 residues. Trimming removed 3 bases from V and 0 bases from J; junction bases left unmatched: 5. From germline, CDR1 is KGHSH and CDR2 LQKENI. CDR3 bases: TGTGCCAGCTCACCCGGGACAGGGTCCCTGAACACTGAAGCTTTCTTT. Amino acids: CASSPGTGSLNTEAFF.

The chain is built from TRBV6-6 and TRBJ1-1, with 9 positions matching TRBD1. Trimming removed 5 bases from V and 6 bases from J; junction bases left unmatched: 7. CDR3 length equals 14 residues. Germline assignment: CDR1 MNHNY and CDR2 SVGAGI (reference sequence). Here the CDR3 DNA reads TGTGCCAGCAGTCCCGGACAGGGGCGGGCTGAAGCTTTCTTT. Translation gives CASSPGQGRAEAFF.

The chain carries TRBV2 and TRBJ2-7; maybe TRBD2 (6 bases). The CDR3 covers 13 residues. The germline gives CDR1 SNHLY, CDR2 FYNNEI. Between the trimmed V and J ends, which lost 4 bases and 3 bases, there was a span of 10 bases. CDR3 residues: CASSGGEGYEQYF. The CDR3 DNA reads TGTGCCAGCAGTGGGGGGGAAGGCTACGAGCAGTACTTC.

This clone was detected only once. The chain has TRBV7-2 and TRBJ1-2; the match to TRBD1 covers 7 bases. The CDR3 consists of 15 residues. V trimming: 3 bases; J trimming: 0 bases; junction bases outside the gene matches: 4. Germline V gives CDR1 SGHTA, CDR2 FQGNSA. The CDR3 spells CASSFPTGSNYGYTF. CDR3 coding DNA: TGTGCCAGCAGCTTTCCGACAGGGTCTAACTATGGCTACACCTTC.

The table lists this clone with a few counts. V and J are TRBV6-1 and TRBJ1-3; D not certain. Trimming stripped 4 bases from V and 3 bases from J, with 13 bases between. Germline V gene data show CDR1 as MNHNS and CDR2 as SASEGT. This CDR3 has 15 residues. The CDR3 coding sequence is TGTGCCAGCAGTGGGGCCGGAGGCGGTGGAAACACCATATATTTT. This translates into CASSGAGGGGNTIYF.

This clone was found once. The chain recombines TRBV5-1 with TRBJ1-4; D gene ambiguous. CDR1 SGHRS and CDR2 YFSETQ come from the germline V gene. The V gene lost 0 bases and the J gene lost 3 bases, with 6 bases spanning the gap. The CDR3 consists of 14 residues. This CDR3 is CASSLGGANEKLFF. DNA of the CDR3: TGCGCCAGCAGCTTGGGGGGAGCTAATGAAAAACTGTTTTTT.

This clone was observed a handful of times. This chain's CDR3 is CASSFFPTQGQPQHF. The CDR3 DNA reads TGTGCCAGCAGCTTCTTCCCCACTCAGGGGCAGCCCCAGCATTTT. This chain links TRBV5-6 with TRBJ1-5, with a weak D call TRBD1 (6 bases). Trimming removed 2 bases at V and 7 bases at J, with 16 bases between. The germline V gene encodes CDR1 SGHDT and CDR2 YYEEEE. The CDR3 contains 15 residues.

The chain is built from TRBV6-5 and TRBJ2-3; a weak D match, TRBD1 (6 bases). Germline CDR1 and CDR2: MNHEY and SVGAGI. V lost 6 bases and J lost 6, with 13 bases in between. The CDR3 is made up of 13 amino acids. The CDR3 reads CASSYRGSDTQYF. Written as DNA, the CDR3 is TGTGCCAGCAGCTATAGGGGGTCGGATACGCAGTATTTT.